This TCR beta chain was observed in a study of blood T cell repertoires in COVID-19. With 2 bases clipped from V and 7 bases from J, the junction kept 6 bases outside the gene matches. The CDR3 sequence is 14 residues long. Germline CDR1 MDHEN, CDR2 SYDVKM. Cohorts were assigned according to the clinical history that participants reported. Recovered status in Cohort 3 required two negative PCRs, clearance, or symptom resolution. Clones were sequenced by immunoSEQ multiplex PCR, and TCRdb holds only the in-frame ones, with some missing. The sample includes about 180,000 clones, roughly 88% of them seen just once.

This receptor was identified in a woman aged 25 to 39 who had recovered from COVID-19. V usage is TRBV28 and J usage is TRBJ1-1, with 8 bases aligning to TRBD1. Input material: PBMCs or T cells enriched from blood (not recorded which). The CDR3 DNA follows: TGTGCCAGCAGTTTAACCGCCGGGACAGGTGAAGCTTTCTTT. Amino acid sequence: CASSLTAGTGEAFF.